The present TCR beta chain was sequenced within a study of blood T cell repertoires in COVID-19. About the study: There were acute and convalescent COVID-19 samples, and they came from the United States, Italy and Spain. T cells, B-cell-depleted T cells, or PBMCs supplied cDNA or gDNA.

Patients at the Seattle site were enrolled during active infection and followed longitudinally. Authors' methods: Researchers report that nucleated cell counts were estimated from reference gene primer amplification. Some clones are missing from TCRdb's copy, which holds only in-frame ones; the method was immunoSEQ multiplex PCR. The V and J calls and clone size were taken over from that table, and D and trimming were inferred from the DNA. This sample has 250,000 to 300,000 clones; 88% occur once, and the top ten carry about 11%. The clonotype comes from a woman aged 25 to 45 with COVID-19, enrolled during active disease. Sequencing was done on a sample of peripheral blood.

The CDR3 reads CASSIRQGAWTGELFF. CDR3 sequence (DNA): TGTGCCAGTAGTATCCGACAGGGGGCTTGGACCGGGGAGCTGTTTTTT. The J gene is TRBJ2-2, the V gene TRBV19; 10 nucleotides line up with TRBD1. The CDR3 runs 16 residues. Germline V gives CDR1 LNHDA, CDR2 SQIVND (reference sequence). The V and J ends lost 3 bases and 5 bases, in that order; junction bases with no gene match: 6.